One and the same sample provided the 11 T cell receptor beta chains below, sequenced in a study of blood T cell repertoires in COVID-19. The repertoire was sequenced with immunoSEQ multiplex PCR; TCRdb's copy has only in-frame clones and lacks some. Of tens of thousands of clones detected, approximately 79% appear once; the ten largest clones hold about 17%. The sample taken for sequencing was peripheral blood. These receptor sequences come from a man aged 70 or older with active or convalescent COVID-19.

The chain has TRBV9 and TRBJ1-3; no definite D call. The CDR3 totals 14 residues. Germline V gene data show CDR1 as SGDLS and CDR2 as YYNGEE. V gave up 4 bases and J gave up 4 bases, with 12 bases separating them. Here the CDR3 reads CASSPREFGNTIYF. The CDR3 DNA reads TGTGCCAGCAGCCCCCGGGAGTTCGGAAACACCATATATTTT.

This clone was detected once. This rearrangement joins TRBV2 to TRBJ2-4; TRBD1 matches at 9 bases. V was clipped by 6 bases and J by 6 bases; unmatched bases: 9. Germline assignment: CDR1 SNHLY and CDR2 FYNNEI. The CDR3 loop spans 15 amino acids. CDR3 DNA sequence: TGTGCCAGCAGGAGCCTACTGGGACAGGGAAACATTCAGTACTTC. It specifies CASRSLLGQGNIQYF.

V is TRBV9 and J is TRBJ1-6; no clear D. CDR1 SGDLS and CDR2 YYNGEE come from the germline V gene. Between the trimmed V and J ends, which lost 0 bases and 9 bases, there was a span of 10 bases. This CDR3 has 14 residues. CDR3 DNA sequence: TGTGCCAGCAGCGTAGGAGAGGTTAGTTCACCCCTCCACTTT. It specifies CASSVGEVSSPLHF.

J is TRBJ2-7 and V is TRBV11-3, with D perhaps matching TRBD2 (5 bases). CDR1 and CDR2 (germline): SGHNT, YENEEA. The CDR3 consists of 14 residues. Trimming pared 2 bases from V and 2 bases from J, leaving 10 bases between. In DNA, the CDR3 is TGTGCCAGCAGCTTACCCGGGGTACCCTACGAGCAGTACTTC. Translation gives CASSLPGVPYEQYF.

This chain connects TRBV5-4 to TRBJ2-5, with D possibly TRBD2 on 5 matching bases. CDR3 length: 13 amino acids. Per the germline V gene, CDR1 is SGHNT and CDR2 is YYREEE (reference sequence). Trimming took 7 bases from V and 0 from J, leaving 10 bases between them. CDR3 region: CASRERNQETQYF. CDR3 in DNA: TGTGCCAGCCGAGAGCGGAACCAAGAGACCCAGTACTTC. The whole variable domain, filled in from reference TRBV5-4 and TRBJ2-5, reads ETGVTQSPTHLIKTRGQQVTLRCSSQSGHNTVSWYQQALGQGPQFIFQYYREEENGRGNFPPRFSGLQFPNYSSELNVNALELDDSALYLCASRERNQETQYFGPGTRLLVL.

The chain has TRBV28 and TRBJ2-5; 16 positions match TRBD2. The CDR3 sequence is 18 residues long. V shed 4 bases, J shed 5 bases, and the junction held 10 bases outside the gene matches. Germline V gene data show CDR1 as MDHEN and CDR2 as SYDVKM. The CDR3 nucleotides are TGTGCCAGCAGTTCCTCCGGGACTAGCGGGGGGGGTAAGGAGACCCAGTACTTC. Its translation: CASSSSGTSGGGKETQYF.

The chain uses TRBV4-1 and TRBJ1-2; 10 bases align to TRBD1. The germline V gene has CDR1 MGHRA and CDR2 YSYEKL. V lost 7 bases and J lost 3; bases outside the gene matches: 8. CDR3 length: 15 residues. CDR3 in amino acids: CASNRDRGMDYGYTF. The DNA of the CDR3 is TGCGCCAGCAACCGGGACAGGGGAATGGACTATGGCTACACCTTC.

This clone has just a few counts. V is TRBV19 and J is TRBJ2-7; TRBD2 aligns across 10 bases. Germline V gives CDR1 LNHDA, CDR2 SQIVND (reference sequence). The CDR3 totals 16 residues. J gave up 0 bases and V 3 bases, and 5 bases lay outside the gene matches. The CDR3 sequence is CASSIRSGGDSYEQYF. The CDR3 nucleotides read TGTGCCAGTAGTATCAGGAGCGGGGGGGACTCCTACGAGCAGTACTTC.

The genes are TRBV7-3 and TRBJ2-3; D unclear. The CDR3 sequence is 14 residues long. CDR1 is SGHTA, CDR2 FQGTGA, per germline. The V end lost 5 bases, the J end lost 8 bases, and 17 bases lay between the germline ends. Here the CDR3 reads CASSPLTGSGTQYF. The CDR3 region has the DNA TGTGCCAGCAGCCCTCTGACTGGCTCGGGTACGCAGTATTTT. Full variable domain (missing parts from reference TRBV7-3 and TRBJ2-3): GAGVSQTPSNKVTEKGKYVELRCDPISGHTALYWYRQSLGQGPEFLIYFQGTGAADDSGLPNDRFFAVRPEGSVSTLKIQRTERGDSAVYLCASSPLTGSGTQYFGPGTRLTVL.

The chain links TRBV5-1 to TRBJ1-1; D is unclear. Germline CDR1 SGHRS, CDR2 YFSETQ. The ends were cut back, 2 bases at V and 0 bases at J, with 8 bases in the middle. The CDR3 covers 14 residues. CDR3 amino acids: CASSFRQMNTEAFF. In nucleotides, the CDR3 is TGCGCCAGCAGCTTCAGGCAGATGAACACTGAAGCTTTCTTT.

This clone was seen more than once but under ten times. V gene TRBV6-5 combines with J gene TRBJ1-1; TRBD1 is a possible D gene (5 bases). Per germline, CDR1 MNHEY and CDR2 SVGAGI. Trimming left V 2 bases short and J 8 bases short, with 12 bases between. CDR3 length equals 13 residues. The CDR3 nucleotides are TGTGCCAGCAGTTACGCAGGAGGGGTAGAAGCTTTCTTT. Translating it yields CASSYAGGVEAFF.